The clone carrying this TCR beta chain occurred a few times. What it binds is unknown. TCRdb's copy holds only in-frame clones and misses some; the assay was immunoSEQ multiplex PCR. The repertoire holds about a million clones, about 70% seen once, with approximately 1.5% in the top ten. These data originate in a study of shared clonotypes between healthy human individuals. Study-wide background: In total, the donors were two women and a few men aged 18 to 49. Study results and caveats: A small donor pool kept down the genetic and exposure-history diversity that was represented. Sharing across a handful of donors was seen in 4.5% to 6.5% of naive CD4 clonotypes. What rarefaction showed was incomplete sorted-subset sequencing despite large depth.

The CDR3 extends over 14 amino acids. In germline, CDR1 is SGHRS, CDR2 YFSETQ. V gave up 4 bases and J gave up 0 bases; unmatched junction bases: 3. Material: memory CD4+ T cells sorted from blood. The subset here: CD45RA-negative fraction. The receptor's source is a man younger than 30 in good health. This chain connects TRBV5-1 to TRBJ2-7; 8 bases fit TRBD2. The CDR3 DNA is TGCGCCAGCAGCCCGGGGACTAGCTCCTACGAGCAGTACTTC. This gives the protein CASSPGTSSYEQYF.